Listed below are T cell receptor beta chains from one sample, sequenced in a study of blood T cell repertoires in COVID-19. The repertoire was sequenced with immunoSEQ multiplex PCR; TCRdb's copy has only in-frame clones and lacks some. The sample shows about 160,000 clones, 65% to 85% of them seen only once. The specimen was peripheral blood. The receptors derive from a woman of 80 years or more with active or convalescent COVID-19. Each CDR3 is given with its conserved first and last residue. D genes are given only for firm matches. Where a row states a size, it is once, few, many or the class of an expanded clone; other rows omit it.

-	TRBV4-3	TRBJ2-7	-	TGCGCCAGCAGCCAAGTGCGGGACAGTAGACTCGAGCAGTACTTC	CASSQVRDSRLEQYF
-	TRBV6-4	TRBJ2-1	-	TGTGCCAGCAGTGAGGGCGTGGTGGGTGAGCAGTTCTTC	CASSEGVVGEQFF
-	TRBV19	TRBJ2-1	-	TGTGCCAGTAATTTGGACGGGAGCTCCTACAATGAGCAGTTCTTC	CASNLDGSSYNEQFF
TRBD1	TRBV11-1	TRBJ2-3	-	TGTGCCAGCAGTCCAGGGGGTCACCTCTCAGATACGCAGTATTTT	CASSPGGHLSDTQYF
-	TRBV27	TRBJ1-6	few	TGTGCCAGCAGTTTCAGAGGCCAAGGGTTTATGGGGGAGGATTATAATTCACCCCTCCACTTT	CASSFRGQGFMGEDYNSPLHF
TRBD1	TRBV5-1	TRBJ1-1	-	TGCGCCAGCAGCTTGGGGACAGGGGTGAGCACTGAAGCTTTCTTT	CASSLGTGVSTEAFF
-	TRBV19	TRBJ2-1	-	TGTGCCAGTAGTATCGTCCTAGCAAGCTCCTACAATGAGCAGTTCTTC	CASSIVLASSYNEQFF
TRBD1	TRBV6-6	TRBJ2-7	few	TGTGCCAGCAGGAAACAGCAGGGGGCTAACTACGAGCAGTACTTC	CASRKQQGANYEQYF
TRBD1	TRBV19	TRBJ2-1	-	TGTGCCAGTAGTCTCCGGACAGGGGGAGCGCGAAATGAGCAGTTCTTC	CASSLRTGGARNEQFF
-	TRBV21-1	TRBJ1-1	few	TGTGCCAGCAGCAATTTTAAATCCCGGAACACTGAAGCTTTCTTT	CASSNFKSRNTEAFF
TRBD1	TRBV13	TRBJ2-3	-	TGTGCCAGCAGCTTAGAAGGGGGCGGCCGCTATACGCAGTATTTT	CASSLEGGGRYTQYF
-	TRBV6-2/TRBV6-3	TRBJ1-5	-	TGTGCCAGCAGTTACCACAGGGATAGCAATCAGCCCCAGCATTTT	CASSYHRDSNQPQHF
TRBD1	TRBV7-8	TRBJ2-1	-	TGTGCCAGCAGCTCAGGGGGCTATGAGCAGTTCTTC	CASSSGGYEQFF
-	TRBV12-1	TRBJ1-2	few	TGTGCCAGCAGCTCCGGACAGACCGCCGATGACTACACCTTC	CASSSGQTADDYTF
TRBD1	TRBV6-5	TRBJ2-7	-	TGTGCCAGCAGCCAGACAGGGGGCTACGAGCAGTACTTC	CASSQTGGYEQYF
-	TRBV6-6	TRBJ1-1	few	TGTGCCAGCAGTTACTACGGGAGGGAAACTGAAGCTTTCTTT	CASSYYGRETEAFF
TRBD1	TRBV30	TRBJ2-1	-	TGTGCCTGGAGTCTTTCGTTGGGCAGCCAGACCGGGACAGGGAGAAACAATGAGCAGTTCTTC	CAWSLSLGSQTGTGRNNEQFF
TRBD1	TRBV27	TRBJ1-4	once	TGTGCCAGCAGTTTATGGGCTACAGGGGCTTCAACTAATGAAAAACTGTTTTTT	CASSLWATGASTNEKLFF
TRBD1	TRBV7-2	TRBJ1-1	-	TGTGCCAGCAAGAGACAGGGGCGGAACACTGAAGCTTTCTTT	CASKRQGRNTEAFF
-	TRBV4-1	TRBJ1-2	few	TGCGCCAGCAGTGTAGAGACAGGTGGTGGCTACACCTTC	CASSVETGGGYTF
-	TRBV27	TRBJ1-2	once	TGTGCCAGCAGTTCCCTTAGGGGGGGGAGAGACTATGGCTACACCTTC	CASSSLRGGRDYGYTF
TRBD1	TRBV13	TRBJ1-6	few	TGTGCCAGCAGCCTCCCGGGACAGGGTATTTCACCCCTCCACTTT	CASSLPGQGISPLHF
-	TRBV30	TRBJ1-3	once	TGTGCCTGGCATCGAGGAGGACCTGGAAACACCATATATTTT	CAWHRGGPGNTIYF
-	TRBV5-1	TRBJ1-4	-	TGCGCCAGCAGCTCCTCAGGAGAAAAACTGTTTTTT	CASSSSGEKLFF
TRBD1	TRBV11-2	TRBJ1-1	-	TGTGCCAGCAGCTCGCGTCCCGGGACAGGGCCGGTAGAAGCTTTCTTT	CASSSRPGTGPVEAFF
-	TRBV7-9	TRBJ2-1	-	TGTGCCAGCAGCTCCACCTTATCGGACTGGACCTACAATGAGCAGTTCTTC	CASSSTLSDWTYNEQFF
TRBD1	TRBV7-2	TRBJ1-2	-	TGTGCCAGCAGCCGGGACAGGGGAAAGTACGGCTACACCTTC	CASSRDRGKYGYTF
TRBD1	TRBV6-5	TRBJ1-6	-	TGTGCCAGCAGCGGACAGGACGGTAATTCACCCCTCCACTTT	CASSGQDGNSPLHF
-	TRBV27	TRBJ2-6	-	TGTGCCAGCAGACCTACGCTGAGCTCTGGGGCCAACGTCCTGACTTTC	CASRPTLSSGANVLTF
-	TRBV24-1	TRBJ1-1	-	TGTGCCACCAGTGATGTGAGTGGAGTTATTGCTGAAGCTTTCTTT	CATSDVSGVIAEAFF
-	TRBV18	TRBJ2-1	-	TGTGCCAGCTCACCACCGGAGGGAAATGAGCAGTTCTTC	CASSPPEGNEQFF
-	TRBV7-2	TRBJ1-2	once	TGTGCCAGCAGCTTAGTGTTGGGGCAGCTTTATGGCTACACCTTC	CASSLVLGQLYGYTF
-	TRBV5-1	TRBJ1-2	-	TGCGCCAGCAGCTTAGACAGTGCTAACTATGGCTACACCTTC	CASSLDSANYGYTF
-	TRBV4-3	TRBJ1-3	-	TGCGCCAGCAACCAAGGAAACAGCATCTCTGGAAACACCATATATTTT	CASNQGNSISGNTIYF
-	TRBV5-1	TRBJ2-3	-	TGCGCCAGCAGCTTGGCCGGGACAGATACGCAGTATTTT	CASSLAGTDTQYF
TRBD1	TRBV4-3	TRBJ2-1	-	TGCGCCAGCAGCCTCGCGTCAGGGGGATACAATGAGCAGTTCTTC	CASSLASGGYNEQFF
TRBD1	TRBV3-1/TRBV3-2	TRBJ1-6	-	TGTGCCAGCAGCCATGAGGACAGGGCAGGTTCACCCCTCCACTTT	CASSHEDRAGSPLHF
-	TRBV9	TRBJ1-3	-	TGTGCCAGCAGCGTAGCTGAGGCCTCAGGAAACACCATATATTTT	CASSVAEASGNTIYF
-	TRBV5-1	TRBJ2-2	-	TGCGCCAGCAGCTACGGGGGGCCCAACACCGGGGAGCTGTTTTTT	CASSYGGPNTGELFF
TRBD2	TRBV18	TRBJ2-7	-	TGTGCCAGCTCACCGGGCGCGGGGGGGCCCTACGAGCAGTACTTC	CASSPGAGGPYEQYF
-	TRBV7-9	TRBJ2-1	-	TGTGCCAGCAGCTCTACCTCTGAGGGAAGCTCCTACAATGAGCAGTTCTTC	CASSSTSEGSSYNEQFF
TRBD1	TRBV27	TRBJ1-3	-	TGTGCCAGCAAACGGGACAGTACCTTCTCTGGAAACACCATATATTTT	CASKRDSTFSGNTIYF
-	TRBV2	TRBJ1-1	once	TGTGCCAGCTTATTTGTGGAGGCTTTCTTT	CASLFVEAFF
TRBD1	TRBV20-1	TRBJ1-2	-	TGCAGTGCTTACAGGGGGCTTGGCTACACCTTC	CSAYRGLGYTF
TRBD1	TRBV5-1	TRBJ1-4	-	TGCGCCAGCAGCGGCCTGACAGGGGGCAATGAAAAACTGTTTTTT	CASSGLTGGNEKLFF
-	TRBV6-2/TRBV6-3	TRBJ2-1	few	TGTGCCAGCAGTTCAAACAGGGATCCCTACAATGAGCAGTTCTTC	CASSSNRDPYNEQFF
TRBD1	TRBV4-1	TRBJ1-2	-	TGCGCCAGCAGCCAAGACGGGACAGCTTTTGGCTACACCTTC	CASSQDGTAFGYTF
-	TRBV28	TRBJ1-1	-	TGTGCCAGCAGTCCCATCAGGGGTGGTACTGAAGCTTTCTTT	CASSPIRGGTEAFF
TRBD1	TRBV27	TRBJ1-2	-	TGTGCCAGCAGTTCGGGACAGAACTATGGCTACACCTTC	CASSSGQNYGYTF
TRBD2	TRBV5-5	TRBJ2-1	-	TGTGCCAGCAGCTTGGGTATAGCGGGCGAAAATGAGCAGTTCTTC	CASSLGIAGENEQFF
-	TRBV19	TRBJ1-1	-	TGTGCCAGTACCCCAAGGAGGTTTTGGGACACTGAAGCTTTCTTT	CASTPRRFWDTEAFF
TRBD1	TRBV5-1	TRBJ2-2	-	TGCGCCAGCAGCCAGGGGGTTGGGGTCACCGGGGAGCTGTTTTTT	CASSQGVGVTGELFF
-	TRBV7-2	TRBJ1-6	-	TGTGCCAGCAGCCCTAGGCAGGGAGGGAATTCACCCCTCCACTTT	CASSPRQGGNSPLHF
-	TRBV7-3	TRBJ1-1	-	TGTGCCAGCAGCCAAGCCAAGAACACTGAAGCTTTCTTT	CASSQAKNTEAFF